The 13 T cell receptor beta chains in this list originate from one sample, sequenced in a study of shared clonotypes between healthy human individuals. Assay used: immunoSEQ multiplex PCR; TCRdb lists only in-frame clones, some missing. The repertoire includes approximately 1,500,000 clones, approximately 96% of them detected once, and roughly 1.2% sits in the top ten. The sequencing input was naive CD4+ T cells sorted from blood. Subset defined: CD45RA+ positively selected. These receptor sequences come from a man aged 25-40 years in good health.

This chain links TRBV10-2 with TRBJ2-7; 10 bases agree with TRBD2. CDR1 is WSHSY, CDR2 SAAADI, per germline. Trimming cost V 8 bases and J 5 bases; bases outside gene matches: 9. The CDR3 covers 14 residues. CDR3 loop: CASRLASGSHEQYF. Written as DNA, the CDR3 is TGCGCCAGCCGCTTGGCTAGCGGGAGCCACGAGCAGTACTTC.

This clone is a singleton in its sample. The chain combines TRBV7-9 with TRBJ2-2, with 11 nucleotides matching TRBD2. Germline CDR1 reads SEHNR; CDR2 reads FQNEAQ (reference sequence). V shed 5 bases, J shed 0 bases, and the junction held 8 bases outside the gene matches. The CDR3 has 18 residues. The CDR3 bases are TGTGCCAGCAGCCCAACACTAGCGGGAGAGTCGAACACCGGGGAGCTGTTTTTT. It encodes CASSPTLAGESNTGELFF.

In DNA, the CDR3 is TGTGCCAGCAGTGAAAGTCTCGACAGGGCCAATCAGCCCCAGCATTTT. The encoded protein is CASSESLDRANQPQHF. V gene TRBV6-1 combines with J gene TRBJ1-5; 7 bases line up with TRBD1. This CDR3 is 16 amino acids long. CDR1 is MNHNS, CDR2 SASEGT, per germline. V gave up 2 bases and J gave up 3 bases; unmatched junction bases: 7.

CDR3 coding DNA: TGTGCCAGCAGCTACTTTGCACGGGGTCCCTCCTACAATGAGCAGTTCTTC. Amino acids: CASSYFARGPSYNEQFF. This sequence joins TRBV5-5 and TRBJ2-1; weak D call: TRBD2 (5 bases). This CDR3 is built from 17 residues. V was pared by 3 bases and J by 0 bases, with 16 bases between. Germline assignment: CDR1 SGHKS and CDR2 YYEKEE (reference sequence).

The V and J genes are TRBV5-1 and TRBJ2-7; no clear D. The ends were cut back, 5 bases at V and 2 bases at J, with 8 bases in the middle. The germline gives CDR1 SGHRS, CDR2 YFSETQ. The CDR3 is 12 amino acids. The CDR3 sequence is CASRRSTYEQYF. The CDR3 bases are TGCGCCAGCAGAAGGTCTACCTACGAGCAGTACTTC.

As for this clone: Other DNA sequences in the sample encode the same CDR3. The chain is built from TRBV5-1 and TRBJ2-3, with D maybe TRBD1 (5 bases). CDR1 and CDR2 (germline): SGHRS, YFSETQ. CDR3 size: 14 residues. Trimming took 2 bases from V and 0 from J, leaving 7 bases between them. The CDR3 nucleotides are TGCGCCAGCAGCTTTCAGGGAAGCACAGATACGCAGTATTTT. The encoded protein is CASSFQGSTDTQYF. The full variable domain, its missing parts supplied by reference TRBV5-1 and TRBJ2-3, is KAGVTQTPRYLIKTRGQQVTLSCSPISGHRSVSWYQQTPGQGLQFLFEYFSETQRNKGNFPGRFSGRQFSNSRSEMNVSTLELGDSALYLCASSFQGSTDTQYFGPGTRLTVL.

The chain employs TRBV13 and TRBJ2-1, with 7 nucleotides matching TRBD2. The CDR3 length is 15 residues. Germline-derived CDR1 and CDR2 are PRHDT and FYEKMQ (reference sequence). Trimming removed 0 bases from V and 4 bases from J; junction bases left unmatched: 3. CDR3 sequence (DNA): TGTGCCAGCAGCTTAGGTGGGACTATTTACAATGAGCAGTTCTTC. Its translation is CASSLGGTIYNEQFF.

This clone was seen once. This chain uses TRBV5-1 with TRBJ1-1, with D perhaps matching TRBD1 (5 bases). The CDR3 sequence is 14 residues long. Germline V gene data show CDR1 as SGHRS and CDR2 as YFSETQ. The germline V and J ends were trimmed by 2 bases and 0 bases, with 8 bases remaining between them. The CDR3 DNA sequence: TGCGCCAGCAGCTTCAGGGACCTGAACACTGAAGCTTTCTTT. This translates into CASSFRDLNTEAFF.

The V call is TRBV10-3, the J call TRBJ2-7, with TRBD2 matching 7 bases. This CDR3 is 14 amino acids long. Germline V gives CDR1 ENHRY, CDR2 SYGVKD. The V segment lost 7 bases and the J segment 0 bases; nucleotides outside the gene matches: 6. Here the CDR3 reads CAITARGDSYEQYF. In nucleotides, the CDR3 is TGTGCCATCACGGCCCGGGGGGACTCCTACGAGCAGTACTTC.

CDR3 DNA: TGTGCCAGCAGCGGCTCGGGACTAGCGAGCACCGGGGAGCTGTTTTTT. This encodes CASSGSGLASTGELFF. The gene calls are TRBV7-9 and TRBJ2-2; 10 positions agree with TRBD2. Trimming at V came to 5 bases and at J to 4 bases, leaving 7 bases not matched to a gene. CDR1 and CDR2 (germline): SEHNR, FQNEAQ (reference sequence). This CDR3 is 16 amino acids long.

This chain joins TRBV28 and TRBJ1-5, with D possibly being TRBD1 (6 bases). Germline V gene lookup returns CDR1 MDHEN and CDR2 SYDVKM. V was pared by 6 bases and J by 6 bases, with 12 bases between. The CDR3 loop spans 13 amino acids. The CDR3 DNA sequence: TGTGCCAGCAGCCAGGAGGGGGGTCAGCCCCAGCATTTT. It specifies CASSQEGGQPQHF. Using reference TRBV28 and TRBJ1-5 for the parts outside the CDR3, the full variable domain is DVKVTQSSRYLVKRTGEKVFLECVQDMDHENMFWYRQDPGLGLRLIYFSYDVKMKEKGDIPEGYSVSREKKERFSLILESASTNQTSMYLCASSQEGGQPQHFGDGTRLSIL.

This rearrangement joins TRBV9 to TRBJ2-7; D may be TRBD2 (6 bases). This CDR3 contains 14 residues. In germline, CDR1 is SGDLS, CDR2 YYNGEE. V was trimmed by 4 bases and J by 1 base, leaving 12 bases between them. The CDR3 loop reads CASSLTAGSYEQYF. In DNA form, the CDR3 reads TGTGCCAGCAGCCTAACGGCGGGGTCCTACGAGCAGTACTTC.

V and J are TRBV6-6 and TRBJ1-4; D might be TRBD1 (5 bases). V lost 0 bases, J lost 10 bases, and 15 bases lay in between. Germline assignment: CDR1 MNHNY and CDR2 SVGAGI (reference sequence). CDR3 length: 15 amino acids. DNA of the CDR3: TGTGCCAGCAGTTACTCCAGGGTGGCGTCTGGAAAACTGTTTTTT. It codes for CASSYSRVASGKLFF.